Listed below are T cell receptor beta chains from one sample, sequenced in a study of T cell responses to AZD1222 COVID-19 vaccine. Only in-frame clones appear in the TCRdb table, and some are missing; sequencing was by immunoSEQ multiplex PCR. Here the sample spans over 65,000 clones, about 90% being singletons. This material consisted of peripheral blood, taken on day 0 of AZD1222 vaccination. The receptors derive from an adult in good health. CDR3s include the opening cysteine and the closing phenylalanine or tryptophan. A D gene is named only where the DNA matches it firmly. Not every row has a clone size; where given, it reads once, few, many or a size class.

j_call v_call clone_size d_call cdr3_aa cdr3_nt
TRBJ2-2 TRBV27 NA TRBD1 CASTLHRTGDTGELFF TGTGCCAGCACCCTCCACCGGACAGGGGACACCGGGGAGCTGTTTTTT
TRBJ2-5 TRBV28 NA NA CASSIGGETQYF TGTGCCAGCAGTATAGGTGGAGAGACCCAGTACTTC
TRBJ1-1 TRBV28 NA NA CASSSRAPNTEAFF TGTGCCAGCAGTTCTAGGGCCCCGAACACTGAAGCTTTCTTT
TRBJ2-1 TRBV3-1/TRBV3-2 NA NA CASSQGQTYNEQFF TGTGCCAGCAGCCAAGGACAGACGTACAATGAGCAGTTCTTC
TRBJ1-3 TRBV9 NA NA CASSSRAGVGGNTIYF TGTGCCAGCAGCTCAAGAGCAGGGGTCGGTGGAAACACCATATATTTT
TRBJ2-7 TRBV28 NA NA CASGSDRLYEQYF TGTGCCAGCGGCAGCGATCGACTCTACGAGCAGTACTTC
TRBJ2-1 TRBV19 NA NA CASTLLGGSYNEQFF TGTGCCAGTACCCTCCTAGGGGGATCCTACAATGAGCAGTTCTTC
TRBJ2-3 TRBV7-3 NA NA CASSLRGQGTDTQYF TGTGCCAGCAGCTTAAGGGGGCAGGGCACAGATACGCAGTATTTT
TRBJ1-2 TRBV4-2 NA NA CASSQPDSYGYTF TGTGCCAGCAGCCAACCGGACAGCTATGGCTACACCTTC
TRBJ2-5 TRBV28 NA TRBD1 CAITQGNEETQYF TGTGCCATCACACAGGGGAATGAAGAGACCCAGTACTTC
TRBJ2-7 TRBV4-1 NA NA CASSHPGPPSSYEQYF TGCGCCAGCAGCCACCCTGGTCCCCCGAGCTCCTACGAGCAGTACTTC
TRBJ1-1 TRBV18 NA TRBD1 CASSRDRDTEAFF TGTGCCAGCTCCAGGGACAGGGACACTGAAGCTTTCTTT
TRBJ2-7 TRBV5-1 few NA CASSLNYEQYF TGCGCCAGCAGCCTGAACTACGAGCAGTACTTC
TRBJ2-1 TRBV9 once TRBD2 CASSPSGRVYNEQFF TGTGCCAGCAGCCCCAGCGGGAGGGTCTACAATGAGCAGTTCTTC
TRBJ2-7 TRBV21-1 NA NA CASSNDQATDYEQYF TGTGCCAGCAGCAACGACCAAGCGACAGACTACGAGCAGTACTTC
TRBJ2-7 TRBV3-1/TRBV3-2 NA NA CASSQGARGFSYEQYF TGTGCCAGCAGCCAAGGGGCCAGGGGCTTCTCCTACGAGCAGTACTTC
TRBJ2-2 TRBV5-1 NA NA CASSLDSKNTGELFF TGCGCCAGCAGCTTGGATTCCAAGAACACCGGGGAGCTGTTTTTT
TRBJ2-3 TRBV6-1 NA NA CASSGLWTVASTDTQYF TGTGCCAGCAGTGGGCTCTGGACAGTGGCCAGCACAGATACGCAGTATTTT
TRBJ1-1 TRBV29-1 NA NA CSVDRDNTEAFF TGCAGCGTTGACCGGGACAACACTGAAGCTTTCTTT
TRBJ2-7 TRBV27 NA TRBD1 CASKQTGQGTYEQYF TGTGCCAGCAAGCAAACGGGACAGGGGACCTACGAGCAGTACTTC
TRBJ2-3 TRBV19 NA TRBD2 CASRPTSGGATDTQYF TGTGCCAGTAGACCGACTAGCGGGGGGGCCACTGATACGCAGTATTTT